This T cell receptor beta chain was sequenced for a study of identical twins. MiXCR, applied by TCRdb to the 5' RACE reads, yields one record per CDR3 protein. The sample includes 450,000 to 650,000 distinct CDR3 sequences, 9.5% to 10% of them seen just once. The CDR3 length is 14 residues. The V segment lost 6 bases and the J segment 5 bases; nucleotides outside the gene matches: 9. Germline V gene sequence: CDR1 KGHSH, CDR2 LQKENI. The sample was also linked to a second study, of yellow fever vaccine responses in identical twins.

The receptor was isolated from a woman between 18 and 30 years old in good health. Input material: PBMCs. V and J are TRBV18 and TRBJ2-5; TRBD1 aligns across 7 bases. The CDR3 protein is CASSLNRGLETQYF. The CDR3 nucleotides read TGTGCCAGCTCCCTGAACAGGGGTTTGGAGACCCAGTACTTC.